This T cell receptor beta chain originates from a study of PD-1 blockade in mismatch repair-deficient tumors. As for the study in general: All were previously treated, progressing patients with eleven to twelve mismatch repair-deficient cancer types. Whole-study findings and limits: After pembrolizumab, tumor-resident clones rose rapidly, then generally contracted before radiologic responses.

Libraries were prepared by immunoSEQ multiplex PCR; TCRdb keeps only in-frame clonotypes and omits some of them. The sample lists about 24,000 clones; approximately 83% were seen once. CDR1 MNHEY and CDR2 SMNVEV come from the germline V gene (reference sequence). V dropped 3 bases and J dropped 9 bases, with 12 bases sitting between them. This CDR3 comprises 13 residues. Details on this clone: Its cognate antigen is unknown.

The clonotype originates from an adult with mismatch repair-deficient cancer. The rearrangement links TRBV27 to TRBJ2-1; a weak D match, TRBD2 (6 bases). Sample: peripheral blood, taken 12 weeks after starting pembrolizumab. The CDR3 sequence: CASSFTVGGEQFF. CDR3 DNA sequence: TGTGCCAGCAGTTTCACAGTGGGGGGTGAGCAGTTCTTC.